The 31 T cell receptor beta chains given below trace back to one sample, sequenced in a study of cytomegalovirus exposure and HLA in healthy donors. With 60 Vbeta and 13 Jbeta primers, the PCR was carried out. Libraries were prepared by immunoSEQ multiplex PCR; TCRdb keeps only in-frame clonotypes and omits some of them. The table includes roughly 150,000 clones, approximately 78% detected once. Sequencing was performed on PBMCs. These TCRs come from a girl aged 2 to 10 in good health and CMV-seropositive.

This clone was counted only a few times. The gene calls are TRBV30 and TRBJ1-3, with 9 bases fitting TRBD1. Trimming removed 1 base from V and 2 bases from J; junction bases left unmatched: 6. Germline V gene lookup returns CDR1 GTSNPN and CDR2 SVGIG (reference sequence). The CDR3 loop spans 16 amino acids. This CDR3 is CAWSDPGQGPGNTIYF. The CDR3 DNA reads TGTGCCTGGAGTGATCCGGGACAGGGACCTGGAAACACCATATATTTT.

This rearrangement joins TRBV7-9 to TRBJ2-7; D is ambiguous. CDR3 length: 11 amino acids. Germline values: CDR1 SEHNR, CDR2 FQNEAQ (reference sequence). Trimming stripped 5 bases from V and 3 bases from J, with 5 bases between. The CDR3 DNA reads TGTGCCAGCAGCGTCAGCTACGAGCAGTACTTC. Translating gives CASSVSYEQYF.

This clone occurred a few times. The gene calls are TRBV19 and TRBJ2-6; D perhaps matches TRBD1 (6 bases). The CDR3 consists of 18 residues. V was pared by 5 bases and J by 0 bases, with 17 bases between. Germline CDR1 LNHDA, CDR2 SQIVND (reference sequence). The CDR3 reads CASSRREQGYSGANVLTF. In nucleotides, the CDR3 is TGTGCCAGTAGTCGCAGGGAACAGGGCTACTCTGGGGCCAACGTCCTGACTTTC. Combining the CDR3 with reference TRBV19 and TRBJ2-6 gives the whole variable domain DGGITQSPKYLFRKEGQNVTLSCEQNLNHDAMYWYRQDPGQGLRLIYYSQIVNDFQKGDIAEGYSVSREKKESFPLTVTSAQKNPTAFYLCASSRREQGYSGANVLTFGAGSRLTVL.

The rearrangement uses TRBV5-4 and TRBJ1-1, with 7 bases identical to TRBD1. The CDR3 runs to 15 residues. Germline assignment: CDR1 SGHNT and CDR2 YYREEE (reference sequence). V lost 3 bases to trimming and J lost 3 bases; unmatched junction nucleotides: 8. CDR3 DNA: TGTGCCAGCAGCTCACCGAGTACAGGGGACACTGAAGCTTTCTTT. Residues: CASSSPSTGDTEAFF.

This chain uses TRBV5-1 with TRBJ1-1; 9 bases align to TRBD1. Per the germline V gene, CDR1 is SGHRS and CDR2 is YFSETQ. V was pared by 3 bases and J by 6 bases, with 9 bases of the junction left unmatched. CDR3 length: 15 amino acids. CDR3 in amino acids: CASSWGTGYLAEAFF. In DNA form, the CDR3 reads TGCGCCAGCAGCTGGGGGACAGGGTATTTGGCTGAAGCTTTCTTT.

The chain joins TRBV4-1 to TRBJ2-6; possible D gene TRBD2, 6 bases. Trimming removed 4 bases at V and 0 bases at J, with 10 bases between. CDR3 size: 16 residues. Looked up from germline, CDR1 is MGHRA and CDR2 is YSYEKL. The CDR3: CASSRRAVSGANVLTF. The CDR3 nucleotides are TGCGCCAGCAGCCGGAGGGCTGTCTCTGGGGCCAACGTCCTGACTTTC.

CDR3 bases: TGTGCCTGGAGCCCCCGGCGACAGGGAGGCTTCTTT. This encodes CAWSPRRQGGFF. The chain is built from TRBV30 and TRBJ1-1; TRBD1 matches 7 bases. The germline CDR1 and CDR2 sequences are GTSNPN and SVGIG (reference sequence). Losses at the gene ends were 3 bases for V and 14 bases for J; bases not matched to a gene: 12. The CDR3 has 12 amino acids. The whole variable domain, filled in from reference TRBV30 and TRBJ1-1, reads SQTIHQWPATLVQPVGSPLSLECTVEGTSNPNLYWYRQAAGRGLQLLFYSVGIGQISSEVPQNLSASRPQDRQFILSSKKLLLSDSGFYLCAWSPRRQGGFFGQGTRLTVV.

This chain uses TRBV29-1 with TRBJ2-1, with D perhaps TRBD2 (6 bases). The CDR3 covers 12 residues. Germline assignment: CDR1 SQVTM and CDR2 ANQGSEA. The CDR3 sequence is CIPLDVGGEQFF. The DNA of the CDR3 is TGCATTCCCTTGGACGTGGGAGGAGAGCAGTTCTTC.

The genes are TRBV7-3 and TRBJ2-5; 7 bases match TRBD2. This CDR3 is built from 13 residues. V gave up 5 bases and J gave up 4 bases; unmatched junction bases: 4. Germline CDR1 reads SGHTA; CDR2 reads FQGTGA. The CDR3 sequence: CASSRLARETQYF. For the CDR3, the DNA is TGTGCCAGCAGCCGACTAGCTCGAGAGACCCAGTACTTC.

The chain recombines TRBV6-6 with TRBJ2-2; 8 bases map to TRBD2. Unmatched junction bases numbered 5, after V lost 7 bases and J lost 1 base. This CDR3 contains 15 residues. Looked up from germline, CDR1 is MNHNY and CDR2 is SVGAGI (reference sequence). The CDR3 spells CASTVSGRNTGELFF. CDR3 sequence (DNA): TGTGCCAGCACCGTGAGCGGGAGGAACACCGGGGAGCTGTTTTTT.

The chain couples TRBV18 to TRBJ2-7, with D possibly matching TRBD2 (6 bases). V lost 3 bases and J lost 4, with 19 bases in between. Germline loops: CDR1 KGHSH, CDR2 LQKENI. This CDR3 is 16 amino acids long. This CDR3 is CASSPPWGRHFYEQYF. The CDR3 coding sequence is TGTGCCAGCTCACCCCCCTGGGGGAGGCATTTTTACGAGCAGTACTTC. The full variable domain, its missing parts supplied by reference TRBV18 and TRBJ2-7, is NAGVMQNPRHLVRRRGQEARLRCSPMKGHSHVYWYRQLPEEGLKFMVYLQKENIIDESGMPKERFSAEFPKEGPSILRIQQVVRGDSAAYFCASSPPWGRHFYEQYFGPGTRLTVT.

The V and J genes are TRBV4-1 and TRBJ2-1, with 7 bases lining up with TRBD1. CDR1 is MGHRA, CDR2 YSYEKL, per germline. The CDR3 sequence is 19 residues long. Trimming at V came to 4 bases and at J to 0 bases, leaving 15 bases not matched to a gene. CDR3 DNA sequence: TGCGCCAGCAGCCCCGGACAGGCCGACCCGAGGAGCTCCTACAATGAGCAGTTCTTC. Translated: CASSPGQADPRSSYNEQFF.

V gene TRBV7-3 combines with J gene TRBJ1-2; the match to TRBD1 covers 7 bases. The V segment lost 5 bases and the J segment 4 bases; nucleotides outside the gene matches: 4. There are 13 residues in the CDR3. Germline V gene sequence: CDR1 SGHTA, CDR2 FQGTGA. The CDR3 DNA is TGTGCCAGCAGCCCCCAGGGGGGCTATGGCTACACCTTC. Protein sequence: CASSPQGGYGYTF.

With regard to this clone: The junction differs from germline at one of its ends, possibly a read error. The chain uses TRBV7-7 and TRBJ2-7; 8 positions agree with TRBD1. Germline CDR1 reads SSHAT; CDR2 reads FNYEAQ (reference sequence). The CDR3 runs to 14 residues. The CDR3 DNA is TGTGCTAGCAGCGTCGGACAGGGTTCCTACGAGCAGTACTTC. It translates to CASSVGQGSYEQYF.

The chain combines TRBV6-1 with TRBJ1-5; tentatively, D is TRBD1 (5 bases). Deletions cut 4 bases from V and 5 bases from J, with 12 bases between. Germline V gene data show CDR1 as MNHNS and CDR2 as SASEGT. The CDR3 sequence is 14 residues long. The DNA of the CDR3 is TGTGCCAGCAGTGCTCAGGGAATCCATCAGCCCCAGCATTTT. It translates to CASSAQGIHQPQHF.

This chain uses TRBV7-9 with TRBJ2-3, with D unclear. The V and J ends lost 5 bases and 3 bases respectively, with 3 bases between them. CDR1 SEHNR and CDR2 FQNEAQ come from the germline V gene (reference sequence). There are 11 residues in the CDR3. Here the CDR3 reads CASSPTDTQYF. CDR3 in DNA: TGTGCCAGCAGCCCTACAGATACGCAGTATTTT.

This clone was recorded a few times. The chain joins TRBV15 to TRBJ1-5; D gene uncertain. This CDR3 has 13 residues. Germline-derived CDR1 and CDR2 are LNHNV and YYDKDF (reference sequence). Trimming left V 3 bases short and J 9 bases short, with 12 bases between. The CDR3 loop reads CATSRDGGRPQHF. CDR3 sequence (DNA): TGTGCCACCAGCAGGGACGGCGGGAGGCCCCAGCATTTT.

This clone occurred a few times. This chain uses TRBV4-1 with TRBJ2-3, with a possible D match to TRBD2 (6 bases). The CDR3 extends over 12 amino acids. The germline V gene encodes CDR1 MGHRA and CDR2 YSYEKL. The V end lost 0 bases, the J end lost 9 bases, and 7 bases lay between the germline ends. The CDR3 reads CASSQDRGTQYF. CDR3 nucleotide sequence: TGCGCCAGCAGCCAAGATCGGGGGACGCAGTATTTT.

CDR3 bases: TGTGCCAGCAGCCCGAGGAGCAATCAGCCCCAGCATTTT. It yields the protein CASSPRSNQPQHF. J is TRBJ1-5 and V is TRBV6-5, with D unclear. CDR3 length equals 13 residues. Germline CDR1 reads MNHEY; CDR2 reads SVGAGI. V was pared by 6 bases and J by 1 base, with 7 bases between.

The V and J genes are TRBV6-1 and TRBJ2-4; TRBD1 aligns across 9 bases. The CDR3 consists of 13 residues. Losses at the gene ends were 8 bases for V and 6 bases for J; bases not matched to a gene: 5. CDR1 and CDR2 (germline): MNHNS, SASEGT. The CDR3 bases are TGTGCCAGCGGACAGGGGCTCCTAAACATTCAGTACTTC. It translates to CASGQGLLNIQYF.

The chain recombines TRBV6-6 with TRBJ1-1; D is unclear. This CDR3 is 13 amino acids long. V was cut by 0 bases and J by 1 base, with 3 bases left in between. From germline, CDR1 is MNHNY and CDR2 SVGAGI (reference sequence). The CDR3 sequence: CASSYSRNTEAFF. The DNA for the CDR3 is TGTGCCAGCAGTTACTCGAGGAACACTGAAGCTTTCTTT.

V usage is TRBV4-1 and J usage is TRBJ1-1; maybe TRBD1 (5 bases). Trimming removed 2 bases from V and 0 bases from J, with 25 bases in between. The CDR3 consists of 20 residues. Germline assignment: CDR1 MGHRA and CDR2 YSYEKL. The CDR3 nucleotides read TGCGCCAGCAGCCAACGGGGGACTTTAAGGGCGAACGGGATGAACACTGAAGCTTTCTTT. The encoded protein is CASSQRGTLRANGMNTEAFF.

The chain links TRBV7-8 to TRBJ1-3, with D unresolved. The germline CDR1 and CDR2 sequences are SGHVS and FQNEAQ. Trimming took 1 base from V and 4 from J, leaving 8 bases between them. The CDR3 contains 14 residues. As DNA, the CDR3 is TGTGCCAGCAGCTTAGGCGAGGTCGGAAACACCATATATTTT. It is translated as CASSLGEVGNTIYF.

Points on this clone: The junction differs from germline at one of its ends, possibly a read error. The DNA for the CDR3 is TGTGCTAGCAGCTTAGCGCCTAATAACGAGCAGTACTTC. It specifies CASSLAPNNEQYF. The chain joins TRBV7-7 to TRBJ2-7; D is perhaps TRBD2 (5 bases). From germline, CDR1 is SSHAT and CDR2 FNYEAQ (reference sequence). The CDR3 is 13 residues long.

CDR3 sequence: CAWTLTAGLAGVTDTQYF. CDR3 nucleotides: TGTGCCTGGACCCTCACCGCGGGACTAGCGGGAGTCACAGATACGCAGTATTTT. This chain uses TRBV30 with TRBJ2-3; 14 bases map to TRBD2. V lost 4 bases to trimming and J lost 2 bases; unmatched junction nucleotides: 11. From germline, CDR1 is GTSNPN and CDR2 SVGIG (reference sequence). The CDR3 has 18 amino acids.

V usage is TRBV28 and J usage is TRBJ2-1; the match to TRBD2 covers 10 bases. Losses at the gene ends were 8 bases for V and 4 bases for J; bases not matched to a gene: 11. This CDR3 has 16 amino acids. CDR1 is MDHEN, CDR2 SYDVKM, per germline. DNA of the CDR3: TGTGCCAGCCTCAAGACAGGACTAGCGGTATACAATGAGCAGTTCTTC. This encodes CASLKTGLAVYNEQFF.

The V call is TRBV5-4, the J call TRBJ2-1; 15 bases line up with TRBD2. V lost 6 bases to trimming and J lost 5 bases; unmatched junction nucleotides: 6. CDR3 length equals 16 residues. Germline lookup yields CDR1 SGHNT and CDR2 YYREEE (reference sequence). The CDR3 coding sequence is TGTGCCAGCATCCCGGGACTAGCGGGAGGTCACAATGAGCAGTTCTTC. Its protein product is CASIPGLAGGHNEQFF.

The CDR3 DNA follows: TGTGCCTGGAGAATGCAGGGTGGCGAGCAGTACTTC. Protein: CAWRMQGGEQYF. The V call is TRBV30, the J call TRBJ2-7, with a weak D call TRBD1 (5 bases). Between the trimmed V and J ends, which lost 3 bases and 6 bases, there was a span of 12 bases. The CDR3 is 12 residues long. Germline lookup yields CDR1 GTSNPN and CDR2 SVGIG (reference sequence).

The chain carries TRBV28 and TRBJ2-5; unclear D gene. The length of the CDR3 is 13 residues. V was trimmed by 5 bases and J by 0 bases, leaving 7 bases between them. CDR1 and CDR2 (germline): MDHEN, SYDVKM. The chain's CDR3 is CASSVTHQETQYF. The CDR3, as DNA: TGTGCCAGCAGTGTGACTCACCAAGAGACCCAGTACTTC.

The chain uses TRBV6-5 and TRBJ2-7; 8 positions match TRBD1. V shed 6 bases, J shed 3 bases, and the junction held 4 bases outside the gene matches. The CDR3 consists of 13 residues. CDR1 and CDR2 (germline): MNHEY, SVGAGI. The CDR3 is CASRWTGNYEQYF. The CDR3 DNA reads TGTGCCAGCAGGTGGACAGGGAACTACGAGCAGTACTTC.

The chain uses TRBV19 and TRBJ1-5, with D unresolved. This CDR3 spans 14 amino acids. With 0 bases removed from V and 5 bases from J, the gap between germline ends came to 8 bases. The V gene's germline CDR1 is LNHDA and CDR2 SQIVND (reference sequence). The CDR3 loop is CASSIEGGYQPQHF. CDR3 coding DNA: TGTGCCAGTAGTATAGAGGGAGGATATCAGCCCCAGCATTTT. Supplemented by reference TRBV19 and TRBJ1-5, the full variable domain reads DGGITQSPKYLFRKEGQNVTLSCEQNLNHDAMYWYRQDPGQGLRLIYYSQIVNDFQKGDIAEGYSVSREKKESFPLTVTSAQKNPTAFYLCASSIEGGYQPQHFGDGTRLSIL.